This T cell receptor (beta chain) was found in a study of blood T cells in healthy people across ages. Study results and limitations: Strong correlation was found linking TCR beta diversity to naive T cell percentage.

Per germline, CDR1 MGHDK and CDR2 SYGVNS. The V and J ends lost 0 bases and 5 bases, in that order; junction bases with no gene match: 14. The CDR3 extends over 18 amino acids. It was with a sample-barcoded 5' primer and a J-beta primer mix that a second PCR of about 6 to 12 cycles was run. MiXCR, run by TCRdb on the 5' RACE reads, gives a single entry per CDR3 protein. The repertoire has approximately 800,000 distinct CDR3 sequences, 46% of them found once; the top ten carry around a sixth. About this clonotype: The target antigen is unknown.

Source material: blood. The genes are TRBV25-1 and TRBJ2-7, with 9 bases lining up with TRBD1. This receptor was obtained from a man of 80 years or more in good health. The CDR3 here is CASSEYRCRDRDVHEQYF. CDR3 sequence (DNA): TGTGCCAGCAGTGAATACCGTTGCCGGGACAGGGACGTCCACGAGCAGTACTTC.